Below, 7 T cell receptor beta chains from the same sample are listed, as sequenced in a study of cytomegalovirus exposure and HLA in healthy donors. The assay was immunoSEQ multiplex PCR, and TCRdb's table has in-frame clones only and misses some. The sample holds under 200,000 clones, more than 80% seen once. Sequences were obtained from PBMCs. The receptor set was obtained from a woman younger than 35 in good health and CMV-seropositive.

The chain joins TRBV6-4 to TRBJ2-3; the D gene is possibly TRBD2 (5 bases). The CDR3 length is 17 residues. Trimming removed 7 bases at V and 1 base at J, with 21 bases between. Germline V CDR1 and CDR2: MRHNA, SNTAGT. CDR3 sequence (DNA): TGTGCCAGCACACGGTGGGAGAAATGGCAGCGCACAGATACGCAGTATTTT. The encoded protein is CASTRWEKWQRTDTQYF.

The chain joins TRBV6-1 to TRBJ2-3; possible D gene TRBD1, 6 bases. V was trimmed by 5 bases and J by 6 bases, leaving 18 bases between them. The CDR3 totals 15 residues. The germline CDR1 and CDR2 sequences are MNHNS and SASEGT. The CDR3 nucleotides read TGTGCCAGCAGTCACCGGGACACAATGGGGGATACGCAGTATTTT. This codes for CASSHRDTMGDTQYF.

The V gene is TRBV27, the J gene TRBJ2-1, with a tentative D call TRBD2 (6 bases). There are 17 residues in the CDR3. V was shortened by 3 bases and J by 0 bases, with 15 bases between the two germline ends. CDR1 and CDR2 (germline): MNHEY, SMNVEV (reference sequence). CDR3: CASSLTLGGFSYNEQFF. DNA for the CDR3: TGTGCCAGCAGTTTGACCTTAGGAGGGTTCTCCTACAATGAGCAGTTCTTC.

The V and J genes are TRBV2 and TRBJ2-2; 8 nucleotides agree with TRBD2. The CDR3 is made up of 17 amino acids. Germline-derived CDR1 and CDR2 are SNHLY and FYNNEI. Trimming cost V 8 bases and J 5 bases; bases outside gene matches: 16. CDR3 in DNA: TGTGCCAGCGCCGATATGAGCGGGGGCCGGGGTACCGGGGAGCTGTTTTTT. Protein: CASADMSGGRGTGELFF.

This chain uses TRBV4-2 with TRBJ2-3, with TRBD2 identical over 8 bases. The CDR3 loop spans 15 amino acids. Trimming at V came to 4 bases and at J to 2 bases, leaving 5 bases not matched to a gene. The germline CDR1 and CDR2 sequences are LGHNA and YNFKEQ. CDR3 nucleotides: TGTGCCAGCAGCCGGGGACTAGGGCCCACAGATACGCAGTATTTT. Its protein product is CASSRGLGPTDTQYF.

This rearrangement joins TRBV28 to TRBJ2-3; a weak D match, TRBD2 (5 bases). Germline CDR1 is MDHEN and CDR2 is SYDVKM. The CDR3 sequence is 15 residues long. V was trimmed by 5 bases and J by 2 bases, leaving 14 bases between them. The chain's CDR3 is CASSPGESPTDTQYF. The CDR3 DNA follows: TGTGCCAGCAGTCCCGGGGAGAGCCCCACAGATACGCAGTATTTT.

This clone was seen only once. The V gene is TRBV19, the J gene TRBJ2-1; maybe TRBD2 (6 bases). The germline gives CDR1 LNHDA, CDR2 SQIVND (reference sequence). Trimming shortened V by 3 bases and J by 2 bases, and 11 bases separated the two germline ends. CDR3 length: 15 amino acids. The CDR3 DNA is TGTGCCAGTAGTATTTATCCGGGGGCCTACAATGAGCAGTTCTTC. Translated: CASSIYPGAYNEQFF.